The 15 T cell receptor beta chains presented below share a single source sample, sequenced in a study of shared clonotypes between healthy human individuals (dated by TCRdb to the early 2020s). The receptor library was made with the immunoSEQ multiplex PCR assay. TCRdb stores this immuneACCESS table with in-frame sequences only. Part of the clones is absent; in the studies checked, under half of the shortfall reflects unresolved V genes, and no reason is known for the rest. This sample comprises fewer than 600,000 clones, 75% to 85% of them detected only once. The ten biggest clones cover 10% to 15% of the sample. Input material: PBMCs. These receptors all stem from a woman in her thirties or forties in good health. Some clones in this sample may be carry-over from other donors' samples.

The chain combines TRBV4-2 with TRBJ2-1; D perhaps matches TRBD2 (5 bases). The V end lost 2 bases, the J end lost 3 bases, and 11 bases lay between the germline ends. Germline V CDR1 and CDR2: LGHNA, YNFKEQ. This CDR3 has 15 amino acids. DNA for the CDR3: TGTGCCAGCAGCCAACTCGGAGGCGGCTACAATGAGCAGTTCTTC. Its protein is CASSQLGGGYNEQFF.

The genes are TRBV7-9 and TRBJ1-1; tentative D call: TRBD1 (5 bases). The CDR3 is made up of 14 amino acids. Germline V CDR1 and CDR2: SEHNR, FQNEAQ (reference sequence). Trimming took 1 base from V and 5 from J, leaving 11 bases between them. In nucleotides, the CDR3 is TGTGCCAGCAGCTTAGTCAGGGAAAGAACTGAAGCTTTCTTT. The encoded protein is CASSLVRERTEAFF.

This chain connects TRBV7-2 to TRBJ2-5; D is perhaps TRBD2 (6 bases). This CDR3 has 13 residues. V lost 8 bases to trimming and J lost 2 bases, with 12 bases between them. CDR1 is SGHTA and CDR2 is FQGNSA in the germline V gene. CDR3: CASQKGTQETQYF. For the CDR3, the DNA is TGTGCCAGCCAGAAGGGGACTCAAGAGACCCAGTACTTC. Using reference TRBV7-2 and TRBJ2-5 for the parts outside the CDR3, the full variable domain is GAGVSQSPSNKVTEKGKDVELRCDPISGHTALYWYRQSLGQGLEFLIYFQGNSAPDKSGLPSDRFSAERTGGSVSTLTIQRTQQEDSAVYLCASQKGTQETQYFGPGTRLLVL.

V is TRBV19 and J is TRBJ1-1; D unresolved. V gave up 9 bases and J gave up 4 bases, with 21 bases separating them. The germline V gene encodes CDR1 LNHDA and CDR2 SQIVND (reference sequence). This CDR3 is 15 amino acids long. CDR3 nucleotides: TGTGCCAGCCGGGTCTTCGCCGTCTTGATCACTGAAGCTTTCTTT. Translated, it gives CASRVFAVLITEAFF.

This clone was observed a few times. This rearrangement joins TRBV6-6 to TRBJ1-2; D not certain. The CDR3 totals 13 residues. Looked up from germline, CDR1 is MNHNY and CDR2 is SVGAGI (reference sequence). V lost 8 bases and J lost 2, with 12 bases in between. In nucleotides, the CDR3 is TGTGCCAGCGCAGAGACGGGGAACTATGGCTACACCTTC. Encoded protein: CASAETGNYGYTF.

The V call is TRBV5-1, the J call TRBJ2-3; weak D call: TRBD1 (6 bases). CDR1 and CDR2 (germline): SGHRS, YFSETQ. There are 13 residues in the CDR3. V was clipped by 3 bases and J by 4 bases, with 9 bases between them. CDR3 sequence reads: CASSSQGADTQYF. The CDR3 coding sequence is TGCGCCAGCAGCTCACAGGGTGCAGATACGCAGTATTTT.

In this sample, this clone turned up a few times. V is TRBV2 and J is TRBJ2-7; D unresolved. Germline values: CDR1 SNHLY, CDR2 FYNNEI. The CDR3 length is 14 residues. V lost 7 bases and J lost 5, with 18 bases in between. The CDR3 loop is CASKARPNLDEQYF. The CDR3 DNA follows: TGTGCCAGCAAAGCGCGTCCAAATCTCGACGAGCAGTACTTC.

The V and J genes are TRBV9 and TRBJ2-3, with D perhaps assigned TRBD1 or TRBD2 (6 bases each). The V and J ends lost 0 bases and 7 bases respectively, with 24 bases between them. Germline V lookup: CDR1 SGDLS, CDR2 YYNGEE. CDR3 length equals 18 residues. The CDR3 sequence is CASSVALGTGSGENTQYF. The CDR3 nucleotides are TGTGCCAGCAGCGTAGCTTTAGGGACTGGATCAGGGGAGAATACGCAGTATTTT.

This clone was recorded at least ten times. The chain joins TRBV7-6 to TRBJ2-5; D is uncertain. The germline V gene encodes CDR1 SGHVS and CDR2 FNYEAQ. This CDR3 has 13 amino acids. With 2 bases removed from V and 1 base from J, the gap between germline ends came to 5 bases. The DNA of the CDR3 is TGTGCCAGCAGCTTATACAGCCAAGAGACCCAGTACTTC. This encodes CASSLYSQETQYF.

This clone was detected once. This chain connects TRBV29-1 to TRBJ2-1, with D possibly being TRBD1 (7 bases). The CDR3 has 12 amino acids. Trimming took off 3 bases at V and 8 bases at J, with 11 bases between the two ends. Germline V gives CDR1 SQVTM, CDR2 ANQGSEA. CDR3 in amino acids: CSVESRGDEQFF. In DNA form, the CDR3 reads TGCAGCGTTGAGAGCAGGGGGGATGAGCAGTTCTTC.

V is TRBV6-5 and J is TRBJ2-7; the D gene is possibly TRBD1 (6 bases). CDR3 length equals 15 residues. CDR1 and CDR2 from the germline V gene are MNHEY and SVGAGI. Trimming cost V 4 bases and J 2 bases, with 15 bases left between them. CDR3 sequence (DNA): TGTGCCAGCAGTTTGTCGGGACACCTTACCTACGAGCAGTACTTC. It translates to CASSLSGHLTYEQYF.

This chain joins TRBV11-2 and TRBJ1-1; maybe TRBD1 (5 bases). V dropped 3 bases and J dropped 7 bases, with 12 bases sitting between them. Per the germline V gene, CDR1 is SGHAT and CDR2 is FQNNGV. The CDR3 covers 13 residues. This CDR3 is CASSFDSGGEAFF. In DNA form, the CDR3 reads TGTGCCAGCAGCTTTGACTCCGGGGGTGAAGCTTTCTTT.

V gene TRBV18 combines with J gene TRBJ2-7; D is unclear. The germline V gene has CDR1 KGHSH and CDR2 LQKENI. CDR3 length equals 16 residues. The ends were cut back, 3 bases at V and 3 bases at J, with 18 bases in the middle. The chain's CDR3 is CASSPPQKPGIYEQYF. CDR3 nucleotide sequence: TGTGCCAGCTCACCCCCCCAGAAGCCCGGAATCTACGAGCAGTACTTC.

Comment on this clone: One base separates it from a far larger clone, so it is likely a read error. Other DNA sequences in the same sample also yield this CDR3. The chain joins TRBV25-1 to TRBJ2-3; TRBD2 matches 12 bases. The CDR3 contains 18 residues. Germline V gene sequence: CDR1 MGHDK, CDR2 SYGVNS. Trimming removed 4 bases from V and 1 base from J; junction bases left unmatched: 9. CDR3 nucleotide sequence: TGTGCCAGCAGTGTGCTAGCGGGAGGGATCTTCGGCACAGATACGCAGTATTTT. Translation: CASSVLAGGIFGTDTQYF.

V usage is TRBV9 and J usage is TRBJ2-5; tentatively, D is TRBD1 or TRBD2 (5 bases each). V was cut by 5 bases and J by 7 bases, with 18 bases left in between. CDR1 and CDR2 (germline): SGDLS, YYNGEE. The CDR3 loop spans 14 amino acids. DNA of the CDR3: TGTGCCAGCAGGGGGACGGACACCGGTGGGACCCAGTACTTC. Protein product: CASRGTDTGGTQYF.